Below are 24 T cell receptor beta chains sequenced from a single sample in a study of blood T cell repertoires in COVID-19. Clones were sequenced by immunoSEQ multiplex PCR, and TCRdb holds only the in-frame ones, with some missing. The table lists more than 25,000 clones, about nine tenths of them singletons. Sequencing was performed on peripheral blood. These receptors came from a human donor with active COVID-19. The donor label of this sample is uncertain.

J is TRBJ2-1 and V is TRBV6-5; 9 nucleotides agree with TRBD2. After removal of 6 bases from V and 16 bases from J, the junction contained 16 bases not matched to a gene. Germline V gene sequence: CDR1 MNHEY, CDR2 SVGAGI. The CDR3 covers 14 residues. Written as DNA, the CDR3 is TGTGCCAGCAGGGCCGGGACTAGCAGTGCAACGGATTTCTTC. Residues: CASRAGTSSATDFF.

The CDR3 loop is CASGGGYEQYF. The DNA for the CDR3 is TGTGCCTCTGGCGGGGGCTACGAGCAGTACTTC. The rearrangement links TRBV3-1 (or the pseudogene TRBV3-2) to TRBJ2-7, with 7 bases lining up with TRBD2. Germline loops: CDR1 LGHDT, CDR2 YNNKEL (reference sequence). V trimming: 11 bases; J trimming: 3 bases; junction bases outside the gene matches: 4. The CDR3 length is 11 residues.

V usage is TRBV9 and J usage is TRBJ2-3, with D unclear. V was shortened by 3 bases and J by 6 bases, with 8 bases between the two germline ends. The germline V gene encodes CDR1 SGDLS and CDR2 YYNGEE. There are 12 residues in the CDR3. CDR3 region: CASSEHTDTQYF. The CDR3 coding sequence is TGTGCCAGCAGCGAACACACCGATACGCAGTATTTT.

The rearrangement links TRBV7-8 to TRBJ1-1; 9 nucleotides match TRBD1. The CDR3 is made up of 14 amino acids. Germline CDR1 and CDR2: SGHVS and FQNEAQ. Trimming took 4 bases from V and 4 from J; bases not matched to a gene: 4. CDR3 sequence: CASSWGTGSTEAFF. The CDR3 DNA sequence: TGTGCCAGCAGCTGGGGGACAGGGAGCACTGAAGCTTTCTTT.

This chain connects TRBV10-1 to TRBJ2-4, with TRBD2 matching over 13 bases. J was trimmed by 3 bases and V by 0 bases; bases with no gene match: 5. In germline, CDR1 is WNHNN, CDR2 SYGVQD (reference sequence). This CDR3 spans 18 amino acids. CDR3 bases: TGCGCCAGCAGTGAGTCAGGGACTAGCGGGACAGGCAAAAACATTCAGTACTTC. Translation: CASSESGTSGTGKNIQYF.

The chain combines TRBV19 with TRBJ1-1, with D perhaps matching TRBD1 (5 bases). Germline-derived CDR1 and CDR2 are LNHDA and SQIVND (reference sequence). CDR3 length: 12 residues. V lost 11 bases, J lost 6 bases, and 16 bases lay in between. The CDR3 loop reads CAARVTGSEAFF. In DNA form, the CDR3 reads TGTGCCGCCAGGGTCACAGGATCTGAAGCTTTCTTT.

The rearrangement links TRBV12-3 or TRBV12-4 to TRBJ2-1, with D tentatively TRBD2 (5 bases). This CDR3 is 12 amino acids long. Trimming left V 6 bases short and J 7 bases short, with 10 bases between. In nucleotides, the CDR3 is TGTGCCAGCAGCCGCCTAGCTAATGAGCAGTTCTTC. This encodes CASSRLANEQFF.

The chain is built from TRBV4-3 and TRBJ2-5; TRBD2 agrees at 15 bases. CDR3 length: 17 amino acids. The J segment lost 5 bases and the V segment lost 4 bases, leaving 8 bases of the junction unmatched. Germline CDR1 LGHNA, CDR2 YSLEER. CDR3 sequence reads: CASSRSVGLAGGETQYF. CDR3 in DNA: TGCGCCAGCAGCCGGTCTGTCGGACTAGCGGGAGGGGAGACCCAGTACTTC.

This clone appeared once. The chain employs TRBV11-2 and TRBJ1-6; tentatively, D is TRBD1 (5 bases). Trimming pared 2 bases from V and 8 bases from J, leaving 13 bases between. This CDR3 is built from 15 residues. Per germline, CDR1 SGHAT and CDR2 FQNNGV. The CDR3 reads CASSLIQGLDSPLHF. The CDR3 nucleotides are TGTGCCAGCAGCTTAATCCAGGGATTAGATTCACCCCTCCACTTT.

The V and J genes are TRBV6-6 and TRBJ1-3; D not certain. The germline gives CDR1 MNHNY, CDR2 SVGAGI (reference sequence). There are 16 residues in the CDR3. V lost 6 bases and J 0 bases, leaving 15 bases between the germline ends. For the CDR3, the DNA is TGTGCCAGCAGCAGATCGGGGTGGGGCTCTGGAAACACCATATATTTT. This translates into CASSRSGWGSGNTIYF.

This clone is classed as medium-sized. The chain combines TRBV6-2 or TRBV6-3 with TRBJ2-7; 7 bases agree with TRBD2. The CDR3 totals 17 residues. With V trimmed by 2 bases and J by 0 bases, 10 bases remained unmatched. Germline V CDR1 and CDR2: MNHEY, SVGEGT. This CDR3 reads CASSYDSVLADSYEQYF. The CDR3 nucleotides read TGTGCCAGCAGTTACGACTCGGTGCTAGCGGACTCCTACGAGCAGTACTTC.

This clone was seen only once. The chain is built from TRBV7-2 and TRBJ2-7; 9 positions match TRBD2. Trimming cost V 5 bases and J 1 base; bases outside gene matches: 6. This CDR3 is built from 15 residues. Germline assignment: CDR1 SGHTA and CDR2 FQGNSA. CDR3: CASSSLAGESYEQYF. The CDR3, as DNA: TGTGCCAGCAGCAGTTTAGCGGGAGAGTCCTACGAGCAGTACTTC.

This chain connects TRBV6-5 to TRBJ2-1, with 7 positions matching TRBD2. The length of the CDR3 is 15 residues. Germline values: CDR1 MNHEY, CDR2 SVGAGI. V dropped 5 bases and J dropped 0; count of bases not matched to a gene: 4. The DNA of the CDR3 is TGTGCCAGCAGTAAGCAGCGGGGCTCCTACAATGAGCAGTTCTTC. Encoded protein: CASSKQRGSYNEQFF.

V and J are TRBV7-9 and TRBJ1-4; D gene uncertain. The V gene's germline CDR1 is SEHNR and CDR2 FQNEAQ (reference sequence). This CDR3 comprises 13 residues. Trimming left V 5 bases short and J 8 bases short, with 12 bases between. CDR3: CASSDSGREKLFF. DNA for the CDR3: TGTGCCAGCAGCGACTCCGGTAGGGAAAAACTGTTTTTT.

This rearrangement joins TRBV4-3 to TRBJ2-7; a weak D match, TRBD2 (5 bases). Per the germline V gene, CDR1 is LGHNA and CDR2 is YSLEER. The V end lost 1 base, the J end lost 7 bases, and 14 bases lay between the germline ends. This CDR3 has 14 amino acids. This CDR3 is CASSQAMGDWEQYF. The DNA for the CDR3 is TGCGCCAGCAGCCAAGCTATGGGAGACTGGGAGCAGTACTTC.

Within the sample, this clone is medium-sized. The chain joins TRBV10-3 to TRBJ2-7; D is perhaps TRBD1 (6 bases). V lost 6 bases and J lost 7, with 13 bases in between. CDR1 ENHRY and CDR2 SYGVKD come from the germline V gene. The CDR3 is made up of 12 amino acids. DNA for the CDR3: TGTGCCATCAGACAGGGTATCGGTGAGCAGTACTTC. Translation: CAIRQGIGEQYF.

This chain connects TRBV4-1 to TRBJ2-7; TRBD1 matches at 9 bases. CDR1 and CDR2 from the germline V gene are MGHRA and YSYEKL. V dropped 1 base and J dropped 2; count of bases not matched to a gene: 3. This CDR3 region has 15 residues. The DNA of the CDR3 is TGCGCCAGCAGCCAAGCCGGGACAGGGACCTACGAGCAGTACTTC. It yields the protein CASSQAGTGTYEQYF.

V gene TRBV7-6 combines with J gene TRBJ1-1; D is perhaps TRBD1 (6 bases). Germline CDR1 SGHVS, CDR2 FNYEAQ. V was pared by 1 base and J by 2 bases, with 14 bases between. The CDR3 has 16 amino acids. The chain's CDR3 is CASSLVLAGANTEAFF. CDR3 coding DNA: TGTGCCAGCAGCTTAGTCTTGGCAGGGGCCAACACTGAAGCTTTCTTT. Using reference TRBV7-6 and TRBJ1-1 for the parts outside the CDR3, the full variable domain is GAGVSQSPRYKVTKRGQDVALRCDPISGHVSLYWYRQALGQGPEFLTYFNYEAQQDKSGLPNDRFSAERPEGSISTLTIQRTEQRDSAMYRCASSLVLAGANTEAFFGQGTRLTVV.

This chain connects TRBV5-1 to TRBJ2-3; TRBD1 aligns across 10 bases. V dropped 2 bases and J dropped 3; count of bases not matched to a gene: 15. This CDR3 region has 19 residues. Germline loops: CDR1 SGHRS, CDR2 YFSETQ. As DNA, the CDR3 is TGCGCCAGCAGCTTCACCGGGACAGGGGACTGGTCAGGTACAGATACGCAGTATTTT. Amino acids: CASSFTGTGDWSGTDTQYF.

CDR3 sequence: CATGQGYGYTF. Written as DNA, the CDR3 is TGTGCCACCGGACAGGGCTATGGCTACACCTTC. V gene TRBV6-5 combines with J gene TRBJ1-2; 8 bases are shared with TRBD1. V was pared by 10 bases and J by 4 bases, with 2 bases of the junction left unmatched. CDR3 size: 11 residues. Germline V gene lookup returns CDR1 MNHEY and CDR2 SVGAGI.

This rearrangement joins TRBV7-2 to TRBJ2-5; 10 bases fit TRBD2. CDR1 is SGHTA, CDR2 FQGNSA, per germline. The CDR3 is made up of 18 amino acids. V gave up 0 bases and J gave up 5 bases; unmatched junction bases: 12. The CDR3 nucleotides are TGTGCCAGCAGCTTAGCAGTCGGGCTAGCGGGAGTCAGGGAGACCCAGTACTTC. It encodes CASSLAVGLAGVRETQYF.

This chain joins TRBV28 and TRBJ1-6, with 7 bases that match TRBD1. The CDR3 loop spans 15 amino acids. Trimming took 6 bases from V and 8 from J; bases not matched to a gene: 10. The germline gives CDR1 MDHEN, CDR2 SYDVKM. This CDR3 reads CASRSAGGRDSPLHF. The CDR3 DNA follows: TGTGCCAGCAGGAGCGCAGGGGGACGGGATTCACCCCTCCACTTT.

The gene calls are TRBV5-1 and TRBJ2-6; 11 bases agree with TRBD2. Germline CDR1 is SGHRS and CDR2 is YFSETQ. This CDR3 comprises 18 residues. The V and J ends lost 0 bases and 0 bases, in that order; junction bases with no gene match: 2. CDR3 residues: CASSLDGTSGSGANVLTF. The DNA for the CDR3 is TGCGCCAGCAGCTTGGACGGGACTAGCGGCTCTGGGGCCAACGTCCTGACTTTC. Looking up the rest from reference TRBV5-1 and TRBJ2-6 gives the full variable domain: KAGVTQTPRYLIKTRGQQVTLSCSPISGHRSVSWYQQTPGQGLQFLFEYFSETQRNKGNFPGRFSGRQFSNSRSEMNVSTLELGDSALYLCASSLDGTSGSGANVLTFGAGSRLTVL.

This clone was seen more than once but under ten times. The V gene is TRBV2, the J gene TRBJ2-7; TRBD1 might be the D (6 bases). V gave up 5 bases and J gave up 1 base, with 9 bases separating them. CDR1 and CDR2 (germline): SNHLY, FYNNEI. The CDR3 has 13 residues. Here the CDR3 DNA reads TGTGCCAGCAGTAGTCAGGGGTCCTACGAGCAGTACTTC. This gives the protein CASSSQGSYEQYF.